Listed here is a single TCR beta chain. This sample is part of a study of blood T cell repertoires in COVID-19. About the study: Samples taken during acute and convalescent COVID-19 were collected in the United States, Italy and Spain. PBMCs, B-cell-depleted T cells, or T cells provided the cDNA or gDNA that made up the material.

In the source study's methods: The assay estimated nucleated cells by amplifying reference gene primers. Some clones are missing from TCRdb's copy, which holds only in-frame ones; the method was immunoSEQ multiplex PCR. The V and J calls and the clone size are those of that table, but D and trimming were determined from the DNA. The sample carries about 93,000 clones, about 90% recorded once. Germline V CDR1 and CDR2: SGHRS, YFSETQ. V lost 0 bases and J lost 2, with 15 bases in between. CDR3 length: 18 amino acids. The TCR originated in a human donor with active COVID-19. The donor label of this sample is uncertain. The chain links TRBV5-1 to TRBJ2-6, with a possible D match to TRBD1 (6 bases). Sequencing used peripheral blood. The CDR3 region is CASSLAARGAAGANVLTF. The CDR3 region has the DNA TGCGCCAGCAGCTTGGCGGCCAGGGGTGCAGCTGGGGCCAACGTCCTGACTTTC. Full variable domain (remainder filled in from reference TRBV5-1 and TRBJ2-6): KAGVTQTPRYLIKTRGQQVTLSCSPISGHRSVSWYQQTPGQGLQFLFEYFSETQRNKGNFPGRFSGRQFSNSRSEMNVSTLELGDSALYLCASSLAARGAAGANVLTFGAGSRLTVL.